The rows below give T cell receptor beta chains drawn from one sample of a study of shared clonotypes between healthy human individuals. Profiled with immunoSEQ multiplex PCR; TCRdb holds only in-frame clones, not every one. The sample carries more than 550,000 clones, 72% recorded once. Sequencing used memory CD4+ T cells sorted from blood. The source of these receptors is a woman in her thirties in good health. Each CDR3 is given with its conserved first and last residue. The order of the fields is D gene, clone size, V gene, J gene, CDR3 protein, CDR3 DNA. D genes are given only for firm matches. Rows may omit the clone size; those that give it use once, few, many or a size class.

D: TRBD1
size: NA
V: TRBV7-2
J: TRBJ2-1
CDR3: CASSLMGQGANEQFF
DNA: TGTGCCAGCAGCTTAATGGGACAGGGGGCTAATGAGCAGTTCTTC

D: TRBD1
size: NA
V: TRBV9
J: TRBJ2-3
CDR3: CASSPRDRQRDTQYF
DNA: TGTGCCAGCAGCCCAAGGGACAGGCAGCGGGATACGCAGTATTTT

D: TRBD1
size: NA
V: TRBV7-2
J: TRBJ1-1
CDR3: CASSLEGQTEAFF
DNA: TGTGCCAGCAGCTTAGAGGGACAGACAGAAGCTTTCTTT

D: NA
size: few
V: TRBV18
J: TRBJ1-5
CDR3: CASSPSGDQPQHF
DNA: TGTGCCAGCTCACCATCGGGGGATCAGCCCCAGCATTTT

D: TRBD1
size: NA
V: TRBV20-1
J: TRBJ1-2
CDR3: CSVPGQNGYTF
DNA: TGCAGTGTCCCGGGACAGAATGGCTACACCTTC

D: NA
size: few
V: TRBV11-2
J: TRBJ2-5
CDR3: CASSMTGQQETQYF
DNA: TGTGCCAGCAGCATGACCGGTCAACAAGAGACCCAGTACTTC

D: NA
size: NA
V: TRBV12-2
J: TRBJ1-2
CDR3: CASPPGNYGYTF
DNA: TGTGCAAGTCCTCCGGGGAACTATGGCTACACCTTC

D: NA
size: NA
V: TRBV28
J: TRBJ1-2
CDR3: CASTSAQAWGYTF
DNA: TGTGCCAGCACCTCTGCCCAGGCGTGGGGCTACACCTTC

D: TRBD2
size: NA
V: TRBV15
J: TRBJ2-1
CDR3: CATAPPGLDYNEQFF
DNA: TGTGCCACCGCCCCACCGGGACTAGACTACAATGAGCAGTTCTTC

D: TRBD2
size: many
V: TRBV11-2
J: TRBJ2-7
CDR3: CASSRSAGGYEQYF
DNA: TGTGCCAGCAGCCGATCAGCGGGAGGCTACGAGCAGTACTTC

D: NA
size: NA
V: TRBV29-1
J: TRBJ2-3
CDR3: CSVEATTDTQYF
DNA: TGCAGCGTTGAAGCGACAACAGATACGCAGTATTTT

D: TRBD1
size: NA
V: TRBV4-2
J: TRBJ1-2
CDR3: CASSPGTGPYGYTF
DNA: TGTGCCAGCAGCCCCGGGACAGGCCCCTATGGCTACACCTTC

D: NA
size: NA
V: TRBV28
J: TRBJ2-7
CDR3: CASSTRRIVTYEQYF
DNA: TGTGCCAGCAGTACCAGACGGATAGTTACCTACGAGCAGTACTTC

D: NA
size: NA
V: TRBV5-1
J: TRBJ2-1
CDR3: CASSLSLAYNEQFF
DNA: TGCGCCAGCAGCTTATCCTTAGCCTACAATGAGCAGTTCTTC

D: TRBD2
size: NA
V: TRBV27
J: TRBJ2-2
CDR3: CASRTSGTNTGELFF
DNA: TGTGCCAGCAGGACTAGCGGGACGAACACCGGGGAGCTGTTTTTT

D: NA
size: NA
V: TRBV6-5
J: TRBJ2-5
CDR3: CASSYGPVQETQYF
DNA: TGTGCCAGCAGTTACGGACCTGTTCAAGAGACCCAGTACTTC

D: TRBD1
size: NA
V: TRBV6-1
J: TRBJ1-1
CDR3: CASSGQGGNTEAFF
DNA: TGTGCCAGCAGTGGACAGGGTGGGAACACTGAAGCTTTCTTT

D: NA
size: NA
V: TRBV19
J: TRBJ2-7
CDR3: CASSSVAGYEQYF
DNA: TGTGCCAGTAGTTCCGTGGCGGGTTACGAGCAGTACTTC

D: NA
size: NA
V: TRBV5-4
J: TRBJ2-1
CDR3: CASSFSNFGEQFF
DNA: TGTGCCAGCAGCTTCTCTAACTTCGGTGAGCAGTTCTTC

D: NA
size: few
V: TRBV7-9
J: TRBJ1-5
CDR3: CASSLDSFNQPQHF
DNA: TGTGCCAGCAGCTTAGACAGTTTCAATCAGCCCCAGCATTTT

D: NA
size: NA
V: TRBV28
J: TRBJ1-3
CDR3: CASSLIAGRNTIYF
DNA: TGTGCCAGCAGTTTAATTGCAGGAAGAAACACCATATATTTT

D: TRBD1
size: few
V: TRBV7-9
J: TRBJ2-2
CDR3: CASSRTGETGELFF
DNA: TGTGCCAGCAGCCGGACAGGGGAGACCGGGGAGCTGTTTTTT

D: NA
size: NA
V: TRBV6-6
J: TRBJ1-5
CDR3: CASSSPGGEQPQHF
DNA: TGTGCCAGCAGTTCCCCGGGGGGGGAGCAGCCCCAGCATTTT

D: TRBD2
size: NA
V: TRBV7-9
J: TRBJ2-7
CDR3: CASSPSGGTGYEQYF
DNA: TGTGCCAGCAGCCCGTCGGGGGGTACGGGGTACGAGCAGTACTTC

D: TRBD1
size: NA
V: TRBV2
J: TRBJ2-2
CDR3: CASSRQGLNTGELFF
DNA: TGTGCCAGCAGCCGACAGGGCCTGAACACCGGGGAGCTGTTTTTT

D: NA
size: NA
V: TRBV7-3
J: TRBJ1-6
CDR3: CASSLRTGRNSPLHF
DNA: TGTGCCAGCAGCTTACGGACGGGTCGGAATTCACCCCTCCACTTT

D: TRBD2
size: NA
V: TRBV5-4
J: TRBJ2-3
CDR3: CASSTPLAGVRTDTQYF
DNA: TGTGCCAGCAGCACTCCACTAGCGGGAGTCCGCACAGATACGCAGTATTTT

D: TRBD1
size: NA
V: TRBV7-9
J: TRBJ1-2
CDR3: CASSLASGGLTHYGYTF
DNA: TGTGCCAGCAGCTTAGCGTCAGGGGGCCTTACTCACTATGGCTACACCTTC

D: NA
size: NA
V: TRBV11-3
J: TRBJ2-5
CDR3: CASSLGEETQYF
DNA: TGTGCCAGCAGCTTAGGAGAAGAGACCCAGTACTTC

D: TRBD2
size: NA
V: TRBV19
J: TRBJ2-7
CDR3: CASSIFPSGSFHEQYF
DNA: TGTGCCAGTAGTATCTTTCCTAGCGGGAGCTTCCACGAGCAGTACTTC

D: NA
size: few
V: TRBV7-2
J: TRBJ1-1
CDR3: CASSLAGHLEAFF
DNA: TGTGCCAGCAGCTTAGCGGGACACCTTGAAGCTTTCTTT

D: NA
size: NA
V: TRBV5-1
J: TRBJ2-3
CDR3: CASSHEGRYDTDTQYF
DNA: TGCGCCAGCAGCCACGAAGGCCGTTATGACACAGATACGCAGTATTTT

D: NA
size: NA
V: TRBV9
J: TRBJ2-2
CDR3: CASSVSFGELFF
DNA: TGTGCCAGCAGCGTTAGCTTCGGGGAGCTGTTTTTT

D: TRBD1
size: NA
V: TRBV18
J: TRBJ2-5
CDR3: CASSPPGTALETQYF
DNA: TGTGCCAGCTCACCTCCTGGGACAGCTCTCGAGACCCAGTACTTC

D: TRBD1
size: NA
V: TRBV18
J: TRBJ2-1
CDR3: CASSEYRDRESNEQFF
DNA: TGTGCCAGCTCAGAATATCGGGACAGGGAGTCGAATGAGCAGTTCTTC

D: TRBD1
size: NA
V: TRBV4-1
J: TRBJ2-4
CDR3: CASSQDGGTGGRKNIQYF
DNA: TGCGCCAGCAGCCAAGACGGGGGGACAGGGGGCCGCAAAAACATTCAGTACTTC

D: NA
size: NA
V: TRBV29-1
J: TRBJ2-4
CDR3: CSVLPAGVTKNIQYF
DNA: TGCAGCGTTCTCCCCGCAGGGGTGACCAAAAACATTCAGTACTTC

D: NA
size: NA
V: TRBV5-1
J: TRBJ2-1
CDR3: CASSRGPSSYNEQFF
DNA: TGCGCCAGCAGTCGGGGTCCTAGCTCCTACAATGAGCAGTTCTTC

D: NA
size: few
V: TRBV19
J: TRBJ1-5
CDR3: CASTQKGHYVQPQHF
DNA: TGTGCCAGTACCCAAAAGGGACACTACGTTCAGCCCCAGCATTTT

D: NA
size: NA
V: TRBV6-1
J: TRBJ2-1
CDR3: CASSVIGKLSYNEQFF
DNA: TGTGCCAGCAGTGTAATCGGAAAGCTCTCCTACAATGAGCAGTTCTTC

D: NA
size: few
V: TRBV2
J: TRBJ2-7
CDR3: CASSEGQGGPSYEQYF
DNA: TGTGCCAGCAGTGAAGGGCAGGGGGGCCCCTCCTACGAGCAGTACTTC

D: NA
size: NA
V: TRBV23-1
J: TRBJ2-5
CDR3: CASSHPGTLQETQYF
DNA: TGCGCCAGCAGTCACCCCGGGACATTGCAAGAGACCCAGTACTTC

D: TRBD2
size: NA
V: TRBV5-4
J: TRBJ2-1
CDR3: CASSPGLAGVGEQFF
DNA: TGTGCCAGCAGCCCGGGACTAGCGGGAGTGGGGGAGCAGTTCTTC

D: NA
size: few
V: TRBV7-9
J: TRBJ1-1
CDR3: CASSQRAAMNTEAFF
DNA: TGTGCCAGCAGCCAAAGGGCAGCTATGAACACTGAAGCTTTCTTT

D: TRBD1
size: NA
V: TRBV25-1
J: TRBJ2-7
CDR3: CASSEDRGTYEQYF
DNA: TGTGCCAGCAGTGAAGACAGGGGTACCTACGAGCAGTACTTC

D: NA
size: NA
V: TRBV7-8
J: TRBJ2-7
CDR3: CASSLRTGESYEQYF
DNA: TGTGCCAGCAGCTTAAGAACGGGCGAGTCCTACGAGCAGTACTTC

D: TRBD2
size: few
V: TRBV11-2
J: TRBJ2-7
CDR3: CASSLIQRGSYEQYF
DNA: TGTGCCAGCAGCTTAATCCAGCGGGGCTCCTACGAGCAGTACTTC